The clone carrying this TCR beta chain was counted at least ten times. No antigen is known for it. These data originate in a study of CD8 T cells in ankylosing spondylitis. The CDR3 covers 17 residues. Trimming cost V 4 bases and J 7 bases, with 23 bases left between them. From germline, CDR1 is SGHRS and CDR2 YFSETQ. Making the TCR beta libraries involved quantitative 5'-RACE with molecular barcodes. TCRdb ran MiXCR on the 5' RACE reads and lists one entry per CDR3 protein. The sample comprises more than 400,000 distinct CDR3 sequences, under 5.5% of which are singletons, and 3% to 4.5% rests with the top ten. Study observations and caveats: A TCR beta motif of 7 or 8 highly homologous variants appeared characteristic of ankylosing spondylitis blood.

The chain has TRBV5-1 and TRBJ1-4; maybe TRBD1 (5 bases). Input material: blood, either unsorted or a sorted T cell fraction (not recorded which). This TCR came from a male donor with ankylosing spondylitis. The CDR3 sequence is CASSPHSGNYGGEKLFF. For the CDR3, the DNA is TGCGCCAGCAGCCCGCACAGCGGCAACTACGGGGGTGAAAAACTGTTTTTT.